These T cell receptor beta chains were read from a single sample in a study of T cell changes during pregnancy in multiple sclerosis. TCRdb keeps only in-frame clones here, not all; method: immunoSEQ multiplex PCR. The data contain over 35,000 clones, about 90% of them seen just once; the ten biggest clones take up less than 0.5%. The source was CD4+ T cells from peripheral blood mononuclear cells, collected in the third trimester of pregnancy. These receptors came from a female donor in good health, enrolled as a control in a pregnancy study. The CDR3 runs from the conserved cysteine through the conserved F or W. Fields, in order: V gene, D gene, J gene, CDR3 protein, CDR3 DNA. The D gene is left open where the match is weak.

v_gene: TRBV5-1; d_gene: TRBD2; j_gene: TRBJ2-7; CDR3aa: CASSFSGGLYEQYF; CDR3nt: TGCGCCAGCAGCTTTAGCGGGGGTCTCTACGAGCAGTACTTC
v_gene: TRBV10-2; d_gene: -; j_gene: TRBJ2-7; CDR3aa: CVLYEQYF; CDR3nt: TGCGTCCTCTACGAGCAGTACTTC
v_gene: TRBV30; d_gene: TRBD1; j_gene: TRBJ1-1; CDR3aa: CASSTGRTEAFF; CDR3nt: TGTGCCTCCTCGACAGGGAGAACTGAAGCTTTCTTT
v_gene: TRBV5-4; d_gene: -; j_gene: TRBJ1-2; CDR3aa: CASSTIVPETYGYTF; CDR3nt: TGTGCCAGCAGTACTATCGTACCAGAGACCTATGGCTACACCTTC
v_gene: TRBV18; d_gene: -; j_gene: TRBJ2-7; CDR3aa: CASSPPSPGLYEQYF; CDR3nt: TGTGCCAGCTCACCACCAAGTCCAGGGTTGTACGAGCAGTACTTC
v_gene: TRBV5-1; d_gene: TRBD1; j_gene: TRBJ1-4; CDR3aa: CASSPGQGREKLFF; CDR3nt: TGCGCCAGCAGCCCGGGACAGGGAAGGGAAAAACTGTTTTTT
v_gene: TRBV7-9; d_gene: TRBD1; j_gene: TRBJ1-6; CDR3aa: CASREDRVSPLHF; CDR3nt: TGTGCCAGCAGAGAAGACAGGGTTTCACCCCTCCACTTT
v_gene: TRBV6-5; d_gene: TRBD1; j_gene: TRBJ1-6; CDR3aa: CASSSRQGPYSPLHF; CDR3nt: TGTGCCAGCAGCTCTAGACAGGGCCCCTATTCACCCCTCCACTTT
v_gene: TRBV29-1; d_gene: TRBD1; j_gene: TRBJ1-2; CDR3aa: CSAGTGGNYGYTF; CDR3nt: TGCAGCGCAGGGACAGGGGGAAACTATGGCTACACCTTC
v_gene: TRBV30; d_gene: TRBD2; j_gene: TRBJ2-1; CDR3aa: CACSGRVHEQFF; CDR3nt: TGTGCCTGTAGCGGGAGAGTACATGAGCAGTTCTTC
v_gene: TRBV9; d_gene: TRBD1; j_gene: TRBJ1-2; CDR3aa: CASSVSAGGINYGYTF; CDR3nt: TGTGCCAGCAGCGTGTCGGCAGGGGGAATTAACTATGGCTACACCTTC
v_gene: TRBV7-6; d_gene: -; j_gene: TRBJ2-5; CDR3aa: CASSLFEETQYF; CDR3nt: TGTGCCAGCAGCTTATTCGAAGAGACCCAGTACTTC
v_gene: TRBV2; d_gene: -; j_gene: TRBJ1-2; CDR3aa: CASSEAGRGGLGYTF; CDR3nt: TGTGCCAGCAGTGAAGCTGGAAGGGGGGGTTTGGGCTACACCTTC